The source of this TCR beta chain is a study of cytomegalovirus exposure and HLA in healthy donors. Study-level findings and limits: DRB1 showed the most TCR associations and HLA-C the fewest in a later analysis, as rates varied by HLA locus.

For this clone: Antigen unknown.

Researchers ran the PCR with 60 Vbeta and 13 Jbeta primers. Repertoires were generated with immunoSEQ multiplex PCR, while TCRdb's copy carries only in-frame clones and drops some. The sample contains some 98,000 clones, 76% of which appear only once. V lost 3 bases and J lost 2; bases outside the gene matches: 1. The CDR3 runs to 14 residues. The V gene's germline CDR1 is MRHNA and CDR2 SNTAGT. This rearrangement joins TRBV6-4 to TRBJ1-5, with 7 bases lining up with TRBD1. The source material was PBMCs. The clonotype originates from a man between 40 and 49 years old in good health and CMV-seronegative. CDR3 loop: CASSETGGNQPQHF. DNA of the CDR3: TGTGCCAGCAGTGAAACAGGGGGCAATCAGCCCCAGCATTTT.